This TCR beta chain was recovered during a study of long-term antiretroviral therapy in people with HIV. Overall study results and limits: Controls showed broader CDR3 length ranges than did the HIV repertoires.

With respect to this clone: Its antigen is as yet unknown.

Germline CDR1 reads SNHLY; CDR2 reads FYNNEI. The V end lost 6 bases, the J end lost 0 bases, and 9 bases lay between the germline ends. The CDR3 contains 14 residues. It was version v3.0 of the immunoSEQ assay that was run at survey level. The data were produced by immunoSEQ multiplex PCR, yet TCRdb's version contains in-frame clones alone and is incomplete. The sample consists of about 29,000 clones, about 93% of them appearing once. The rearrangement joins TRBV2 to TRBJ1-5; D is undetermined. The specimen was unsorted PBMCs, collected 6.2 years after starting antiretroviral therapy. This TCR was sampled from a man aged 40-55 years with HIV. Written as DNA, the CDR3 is TGTGCCAGCAGGGGAAGGGATAGCAATCAGCCCCAGCATTTT. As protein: CASRGRDSNQPQHF.